A selection of T cell receptor beta chains follows, all from one sample in a study of cytomegalovirus exposure and HLA in healthy donors. Sequencing used immunoSEQ multiplex PCR; TCRdb keeps in-frame clones, though not all of them. In the table there are some 130,000 clones, 76% of which are singletons. The sample taken for sequencing was PBMCs. Receptor source: a man aged 35-49 years in good health and CMV-seronegative. CDR3s include the opening cysteine and the closing phenylalanine or tryptophan. The D gene is left open where the match is weak. A clone size is listed for some rows: how often the clone was seen (once, few, many), or a class if it is expanded.

d_gene: TRBD1; abundance: NA; v_gene: TRBV29-1; j_gene: TRBJ1-2; CDR3aa: CSVDSVTGGGRGYTF; CDR3nt: TGCAGCGTTGACTCGGTGACAGGGGGCGGCAGGGGCTACACCTTC
d_gene: TRBD1; abundance: once; v_gene: TRBV10-3; j_gene: TRBJ2-7; CDR3aa: CAISESGGTGKGYEQYF; CDR3nt: TGTGCCATCAGTGAGTCGGGAGGGACAGGGAAGGGGTACGAGCAGTACTTC
d_gene: NA; abundance: NA; v_gene: TRBV7-8; j_gene: TRBJ2-2; CDR3aa: CASSSLFGAGELFF; CDR3nt: TGTGCCAGCAGCTCCCTATTCGGTGCCGGGGAGCTGTTTTTT
d_gene: NA; abundance: NA; v_gene: TRBV14; j_gene: TRBJ1-2; CDR3aa: CASSRDFYGGYTF; CDR3nt: TGTGCCAGCAGTCGCGACTTCTATGGAGGCTACACCTTC
d_gene: NA; abundance: NA; v_gene: TRBV4-3; j_gene: TRBJ2-7; CDR3aa: CASSQDSDSYEQYF; CDR3nt: TGCGCCAGCAGCCAAGACAGTGACTCCTACGAGCAGTACTTC
d_gene: NA; abundance: NA; v_gene: TRBV7-6; j_gene: TRBJ2-5; CDR3aa: CASSPIGGDETQYF; CDR3nt: TGTGCCAGCAGCCCGATTGGGGGCGACGAGACCCAGTACTTC
d_gene: NA; abundance: NA; v_gene: TRBV30; j_gene: TRBJ2-7; CDR3aa: CAWSVGLEQYF; CDR3nt: TGTGCCTGGAGTGTCGGTCTCGAGCAGTACTTC
d_gene: NA; abundance: NA; v_gene: TRBV7-9; j_gene: TRBJ2-5; CDR3aa: CASSLPGTWGVETQYF; CDR3nt: TGTGCCAGCAGCTTACCCGGGACTTGGGGTGTAGAGACCCAGTACTTC
d_gene: NA; abundance: NA; v_gene: TRBV19; j_gene: TRBJ2-1; CDR3aa: CASSTAGVAVSNEQFF; CDR3nt: TGTGCCAGTAGTACAGCCGGGGTAGCGGTCTCCAATGAGCAGTTCTTC
d_gene: NA; abundance: NA; v_gene: TRBV5-3; j_gene: TRBJ1-1; CDR3aa: CARSLAGLNTEAFF; CDR3nt: TGTGCCAGAAGCTTGGCAGGGTTGAACACTGAAGCTTTCTTT
d_gene: NA; abundance: NA; v_gene: TRBV4-3; j_gene: TRBJ1-5; CDR3aa: CASSQEVAGNQPQHF; CDR3nt: TGCGCCAGCAGCCAAGAGGTGGCAGGGAATCAGCCCCAGCATTTT
d_gene: NA; abundance: NA; v_gene: TRBV11-3; j_gene: TRBJ2-3; CDR3aa: CASSLEYMDTQYF; CDR3nt: TGTGCCAGCAGCTTAGAATACATGGATACGCAGTATTTT
d_gene: TRBD1; abundance: NA; v_gene: TRBV6-5; j_gene: TRBJ1-2; CDR3aa: CASSYSTGENGYTF; CDR3nt: TGTGCCAGCAGTTACTCGACAGGGGAGAATGGCTACACCTTC
d_gene: NA; abundance: few; v_gene: TRBV14; j_gene: TRBJ2-6; CDR3aa: CASSQVDYTPGANVLTF; CDR3nt: TGTGCCAGCAGCCAAGTCGATTATACTCCTGGGGCCAACGTCCTGACTTTC
d_gene: NA; abundance: once; v_gene: TRBV5-1; j_gene: TRBJ2-1; CDR3aa: CASSLARPAGNEQFF; CDR3nt: TGCGCCAGCAGCTTGGCCAGGCCGGCCGGCAATGAGCAGTTCTTC
d_gene: TRBD1; abundance: NA; v_gene: TRBV30; j_gene: TRBJ2-7; CDR3aa: CAWSVGQGLEQYF; CDR3nt: TGTGCCTGGAGTGTGGGACAGGGACTCGAGCAGTACTTC
d_gene: TRBD1; abundance: once; v_gene: TRBV2; j_gene: TRBJ1-2; CDR3aa: CASGDSTNYGYTF; CDR3nt: TGTGCCAGCGGGGACAGCACTAACTATGGCTACACCTTC